This T cell receptor (beta chain) was found in a study of T cell repertoires in cytomegalovirus infection. Study-level background: Well-studied HLA-B-restricted epitopes and recently identified HLA-C-restricted epitopes of CMV were both used in the study. A matching HLA type, together with CMV infection, was signaled by public TCR beta signatures.

Germline loops: CDR1 SGHTA, CDR2 FQGNSA. V lost 4 bases and J lost 5, with 14 bases in between. The CDR3 loop spans 14 amino acids. In regard to this clonotype: Its target is not known.

Study-wide findings and caveats: Based on cumulative public TCR beta family frequency, carriers of CMV plus the relevant HLA were identified. Across the ex vivo response, the dominant clonotypes were HLA-C-restricted CMV-specific TCR beta clonotypes.

TCRdb called the reads again in MiXCR, with one record for every CDR3 protein. The sample lists 100,000 to 150,000 distinct CDR3 sequences; more than 30% were seen once. Source: CD8+ T cells from cultured PBMCs, taken from culture after CMV antigen stimulation. This clonotype originated in a human donor in good health (CMV status not recorded). Some clones in this sample may be carry-over from other donors' samples. V gene TRBV7-2 combines with J gene TRBJ1-1; tentative D call: TRBD1 (5 bases). For the CDR3, the DNA is TGTGCCAGCAGCTCTTACCTAGGGGAGACTGAAGCTTTCTTT. It specifies CASSSYLGETEAFF.